Below are 13 T cell receptor beta chains sequenced from a single sample in a study of OX40 agonist ivuxolimab in advanced cancers. Some clones are missing from TCRdb's copy, which holds only in-frame ones; the method was immunoSEQ multiplex PCR. This repertoire shows 40,000 or so clones, about nine tenths found once; its top ten account for about 13%. Material: CD4+ or CD8+ T cells sorted from blood, obtained in a trial of the OX40 agonist ivuxolimab. The receptors here all came from an adult with an advanced solid tumor such as melanoma, head and neck, liver or kidney cancer.

This clone rates as medium-sized (0.01 to 0.1%). The J gene is TRBJ2-7, the V gene TRBV2; a possible D gene is TRBD2 (5 bases). The V gene's germline CDR1 is SNHLY and CDR2 FYNNEI. V dropped 8 bases and J dropped 1 base, with 12 bases sitting between them. This CDR3 region has 13 residues. CDR3 in DNA: TGTGCCAGCGAAGCTCCGGGGTCCTACGAGCAGTACTTC. Amino acid sequence: CASEAPGSYEQYF. Variable domain in full (rest from reference TRBV2 and TRBJ2-7): EPEVTQTPSHQVTQMGQEVILRCVPISNHLYFYWYRQILGQKVEFLVSFYNNEISEKSEIFDDQFSVERPDGSNFTLKIRSTKLEDSAMYFCASEAPGSYEQYFGPGTRLTVT.

V gene TRBV14 combines with J gene TRBJ1-4; possible D gene TRBD1, 5 bases. CDR1 and CDR2 (germline): SGHDN, FVKESK. Trimming shortened V by 3 bases and J by 4 bases, and 9 bases separated the two germline ends. The CDR3 covers 14 residues. CDR3 amino acids: CASSHGTYNEKLFF. As DNA, the CDR3 is TGTGCCAGCAGCCATGGGACCTATAATGAAAAACTGTTTTTT.

The chain's CDR3 is CASCSLNTEAFF. The CDR3 coding sequence is TGTGCCAGCTGTTCCCTGAACACTGAAGCTTTCTTT. This chain uses TRBV6-5 with TRBJ1-1; D gene unclear. Trimming stripped 8 bases from V and 0 bases from J, with 7 bases between. The CDR3 length is 12 residues. Germline V gives CDR1 MNHEY, CDR2 SVGAGI.

This chain uses TRBV5-6 with TRBJ2-2, with D hard to call. This CDR3 contains 12 residues. Germline CDR1 and CDR2: SGHDT and YYEEEE. V shed 4 bases and J shed 6 bases, with 7 bases lying between them. CDR3 sequence (DNA): TGTGCCAGCAGCCTCCCCGCCGGGGAGCTGTTTTTT. As protein: CASSLPAGELFF.

Points on this clone: The CDR3 end shows no conserved phenylalanine or tryptophan, and so a read error is likely. The chain couples TRBV11-2 to TRBJ1-6; D ambiguous. V was shortened by 5 bases and J by 5 bases, with 16 bases between the two germline ends. CDR1 is SGHAT and CDR2 is FQNNGV in the germline V gene. The CDR3 contains 16 residues. The CDR3 protein is CASSPGGVWDNSPLHL. CDR3 nucleotides: TGTGCCAGCAGCCCAGGCGGGGTTTGGGATAATTCACCCCTCCACCTT.

V gene TRBV11-2 combines with J gene TRBJ2-7, with TRBD1 matching 9 bases. This CDR3 has 14 amino acids. Germline CDR1 SGHAT, CDR2 FQNNGV. The V gene end was trimmed by 1 base and the J gene end by 4 bases; junction bases not matched to a gene: 2. The CDR3 DNA reads TGTGCCAGCAGCTTAGTTGGACAGGGGTACGAGCAGTACTTC. Translated: CASSLVGQGYEQYF.

The sample holds one count of this clone. V gene TRBV27 combines with J gene TRBJ1-2, with no clear D. Trimming shortened V by 2 bases and J by 1 base, and 2 bases separated the two germline ends. Germline V CDR1 and CDR2: MNHEY, SMNVEV (reference sequence). The CDR3 has 12 amino acids. CDR3 sequence reads: CASSLGNYGYTF. The DNA of the CDR3 is TGTGCCAGCAGTTTAGGTAACTATGGCTACACCTTC.

The chain employs TRBV5-1 and TRBJ2-7; 10 bases match TRBD1. V gave up 6 bases and J gave up 7 bases; unmatched junction bases: 16. This CDR3 is 16 amino acids long. Looked up from germline, CDR1 is SGHRS and CDR2 is YFSETQ. The CDR3 reads CASTPRDRGKIGEQYF. DNA for the CDR3: TGCGCCAGCACCCCCCGGGACAGGGGCAAGATAGGGGAGCAGTACTTC. Looking up the rest from reference TRBV5-1 and TRBJ2-7 gives the full variable domain: KAGVTQTPRYLIKTRGQQVTLSCSPISGHRSVSWYQQTPGQGLQFLFEYFSETQRNKGNFPGRFSGRQFSNSRSEMNVSTLELGDSALYLCASTPRDRGKIGEQYFGPGTRLTVT.

V gene TRBV6-5 combines with J gene TRBJ2-7, with D unclear. The CDR3 has 14 amino acids. Germline V lookup: CDR1 MNHEY, CDR2 SVGAGI. Deletions cut 6 bases from V and 4 bases from J, with 16 bases between. CDR3 coding DNA: TGTGCCAGCAGCGACCTTCTCCCCGGGTACGAGCAGTACTTC. The encoded protein is CASSDLLPGYEQYF.

A remark on this clone: No conserved phenylalanine or tryptophan is present at the end of the CDR3, so a read error is the likely explanation. The gene calls are TRBV28 and TRBJ1-1; 7 positions match TRBD1. V shed 6 bases, J shed 2 bases, and the junction held 6 bases outside the gene matches. The CDR3 runs to 14 residues. Germline V gene lookup returns CDR1 MDHEN and CDR2 SYDVKM. This chain's CDR3 is CASSSTGFNTEAFL. CDR3 DNA sequence: TGTGCCAGCAGCTCGACAGGGTTCAACACTGAAGCTTTCCTT.

The V gene is TRBV4-3, the J gene TRBJ2-3; 7 bases are shared with TRBD2. The CDR3 contains 18 residues. Germline CDR1 LGHNA, CDR2 YSLEER. The V segment lost 0 bases and the J segment 0 bases; nucleotides outside the gene matches: 9. CDR3 nucleotide sequence: TGCGCCAGCAGCCAAGACCGCCCTAGCGGTTATAGCACAGATACGCAGTATTTT. It translates to CASSQDRPSGYSTDTQYF.

The chain joins TRBV10-1 to TRBJ2-3, with 10 bases fitting TRBD2. Germline V gene lookup returns CDR1 WNHNN and CDR2 SYGVQD (reference sequence). CDR3 length equals 16 residues. Trimming took 3 bases from V and 5 from J; bases not matched to a gene: 8. The chain's CDR3 is CASSEGTSETGDTQYF. The CDR3 nucleotides are TGCGCCAGCAGTGAAGGGACTAGCGAAACCGGAGATACGCAGTATTTT.

The chain is built from TRBV27 and TRBJ2-5, with no clear D. Per the germline V gene, CDR1 is MNHEY and CDR2 is SMNVEV (reference sequence). Trimming took 5 bases from V and 1 from J, leaving 20 bases between them. This CDR3 is 17 amino acids long. CDR3 bases: TGTGCCAGCAGTGCGTTTCGGGCTCCCCCGTCCCAAGAGACCCAGTACTTC. It translates to CASSAFRAPPSQETQYF.